The present entry profiles one T cell receptor beta chain with its context. The table lists this clone with a few counts. No antigen is known for it. No per-base quality is available; no much larger clone lies one base away. Here V drops 5 bases and J drops 5 bases, and the junction holds 9 bases not matched to any gene. The germline V gene gives CDR1 as SGHNT and CDR2 as YENEEA. The CDR3 covers 15 residues, taking in both the cysteine and the phenylalanine. Only the CDR3 region is kept as DNA, spanning 45 bases read in frame from base 1. This specimen comes from a study of beta chain features in type 1 diabetes listed by TCRdb under 2018. Background for the entire study: Mean age, gender distribution, total cell number and subset yield were not different between patients and healthy donors. The study compared TCRB repertoires of sorted circulating CD4+ T cell subsets between recently diagnosed type 1 diabetes patients and matched healthy donors. Across all samples, roughly 110,000,000 sorted cells were examined, and cell number per subset correlated strongly with RNA yield. Whereas all 28 donors provided naive and central memory subsets, regulatory and stem cell-like memory subsets were isolated from just 8 patients and roughly 8 healthy donors.

The entire isolated RNA was reverse transcribed using the High Capacity cDNA Reverse Transcription Kit, and thus expressed TCRB transcripts were sequenced. Deep immunoSEQ sequencing was performed on naive, central memory and regulatory T cell samples, with an average of about 3.6 million total reads per sample. Sorted cells were lysed in RLT buffer, and RNA was extracted using DNase-treated RNeasy Micro or Mini kits according to cell number. Each cell subset was processed on its own to prevent cross-contamination, while patient and healthy donor samples were processed together. TCRB sequences were amplified from cDNA with the immunoSEQ multiplex PCR, producing 87-bp fragments spanning the CDR3 region. Sequencing of the amplicons was done on the Illumina HiSeq platform. In the paper's pipeline: PCR bias was corrected computationally using synthetic template baselines, and reads within Hamming distance 2 were collapsed, with unmergeable singletons discarded. Reads were aligned against IMGT to assign V, D and J genes, CDR3 length and insertions or deletions at six rearrangement sites. Clonotype counts were normalized to sorted cell number within each subset before computing true diversity and Gini coefficients with the tcR R package. The overlap coefficient, calculated on TCRB nucleotide sequences, was used to quantify repertoire sharing. Out-of-frame TCRB sequences from naive cells were analyzed as a proxy for the pre-selection repertoire. TCRdb re-hosts the immuneACCESS table, in-frame sequences only. Its copies lack some clones; in the studies checked, an unresolved V gene accounts for under half of them, and the cause for the rest is not known. Clone size and the V and J calls come from that table; the DNA yielded D and trimming. The sample profile shows 450,000 or so clones; approximately 10% of them were found once. Of the sample, approximately 0.045% is held by the ten largest clones.

Each donor gave one peripheral blood draw, roughly 120 mL on average, collected into heparinised tubes. A BD FACSAria II was used to sort naive, central memory, regulatory and stem cell-like memory CD4+ T cells with a panel that included CD45RO, CCR7, CD25, CD127, CD95 and CD27. A purity above 98% was achieved for all sorted populations. PBMCs were separated immediately by Lymphoprep density gradient centrifugation and were stained directly, without being cultured. So that batch effects would be minimized, each experiment stained and sorted samples in pairs, pairing one healthy donor with one patient. Broad study findings and their caveats: PCR might favor shorter templates, but patient and control samples were amplified and corrected together, so any skew would affect both groups equally. At VDJ recombination sites, type 1 diabetes patients had fewer insertions and more deleted nucleotides, which implies abnormalities in thymic rearrangement. Because cDNA rather than genomic DNA was sequenced, highly expressing activated cells could have been over-represented, although no difference in activation and CD3 levels was found between groups. Naive, central memory and regulatory TCRB repertoires appeared to be more similar among patients than among healthy donors. In all four CD4+ subsets, TCRB CDR3 length was moderately but significantly shorter in type 1 diabetes patients. Only small numbers of individuals were included in the HLA sub-analyses, which left unresolved whether HLA type had any influence on TCRB rearrangement.

The chain is encoded by TRBV11-3 joined to TRBJ2-1; 7 middle bases align to TRBD2. This TCR was recovered from a woman under 30 in good health. Specimen: naive CD4+ T cells from blood. Sample cell subset or site, as interpreted from the label and publication: true naive CD4+ T cells. The sequenced DNA: TGTGCCAGCAGCCCTGGACTAGTCAGGAACAATGAGCAGTTCTTC. This codes for CASSPGLVRNNEQFF.